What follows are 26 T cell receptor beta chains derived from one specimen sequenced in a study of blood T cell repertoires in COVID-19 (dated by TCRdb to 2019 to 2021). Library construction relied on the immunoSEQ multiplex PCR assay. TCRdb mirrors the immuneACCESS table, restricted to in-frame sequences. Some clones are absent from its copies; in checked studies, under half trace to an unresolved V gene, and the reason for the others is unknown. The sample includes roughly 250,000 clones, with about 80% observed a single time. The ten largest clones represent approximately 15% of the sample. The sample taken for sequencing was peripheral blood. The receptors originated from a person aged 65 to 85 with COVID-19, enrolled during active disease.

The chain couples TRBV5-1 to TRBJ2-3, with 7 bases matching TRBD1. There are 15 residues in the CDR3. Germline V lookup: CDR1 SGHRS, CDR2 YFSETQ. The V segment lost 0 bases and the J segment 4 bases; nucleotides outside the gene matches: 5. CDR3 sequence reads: CASSLEGTAPDTQYF. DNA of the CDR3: TGCGCCAGCAGCTTGGAGGGGACAGCCCCAGATACGCAGTATTTT. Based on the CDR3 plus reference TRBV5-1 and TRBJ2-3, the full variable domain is KAGVTQTPRYLIKTRGQQVTLSCSPISGHRSVSWYQQTPGQGLQFLFEYFSETQRNKGNFPGRFSGRQFSNSRSEMNVSTLELGDSALYLCASSLEGTAPDTQYFGPGTRLTVL.

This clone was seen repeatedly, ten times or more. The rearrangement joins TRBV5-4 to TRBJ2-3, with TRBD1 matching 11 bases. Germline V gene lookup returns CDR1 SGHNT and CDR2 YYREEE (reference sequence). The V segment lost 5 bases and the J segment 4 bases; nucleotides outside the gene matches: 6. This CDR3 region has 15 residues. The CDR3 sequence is CASSSGTGGADTQYF. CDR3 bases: TGTGCCAGCAGTTCCGGGACAGGGGGTGCAGATACGCAGTATTTT.

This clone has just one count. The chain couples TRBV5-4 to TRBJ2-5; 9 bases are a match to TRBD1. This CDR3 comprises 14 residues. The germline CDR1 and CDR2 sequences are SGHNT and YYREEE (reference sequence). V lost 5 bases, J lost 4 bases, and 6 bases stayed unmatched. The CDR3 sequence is CASSTGQGLETQYF. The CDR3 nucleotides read TGTGCCAGCAGTACTGGACAGGGGTTAGAGACCCAGTACTTC. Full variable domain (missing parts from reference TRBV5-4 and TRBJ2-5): ETGVTQSPTHLIKTRGQQVTLRCSSQSGHNTVSWYQQALGQGPQFIFQYYREEENGRGNFPPRFSGLQFPNYSSELNVNALELDDSALYLCASSTGQGLETQYFGPGTRLLVL.

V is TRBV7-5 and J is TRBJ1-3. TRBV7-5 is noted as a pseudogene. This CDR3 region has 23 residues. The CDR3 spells CARSLERVGGAGALGLSGNTIYF. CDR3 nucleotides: TGTGCCAGAAGCTTAGAGAGGGTTGGTGGTGCGGGAGCCCTCGGCCTCTCTGGAAACACCATATATTTT.

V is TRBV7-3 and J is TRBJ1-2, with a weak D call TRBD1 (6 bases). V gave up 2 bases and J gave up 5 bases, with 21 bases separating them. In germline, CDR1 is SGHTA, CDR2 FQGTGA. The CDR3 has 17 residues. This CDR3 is CASSLQGIKLVGYGYTF. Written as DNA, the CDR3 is TGTGCCAGCAGCTTACAGGGGATTAAGTTGGTGGGATATGGCTACACCTTC.

CDR3 amino acids: CASRAGDRVWEQYF. The CDR3 DNA reads as TGTGCCAGCAGAGCAGGGGACAGGGTTTGGGAGCAGTACTTC. J is TRBJ2-7 and V is TRBV25-1; 9 nucleotides align to TRBD1. CDR3 length: 14 amino acids. Germline trimming cut 6 bases from V and 7 bases from J; bases unmatched to any gene: 10. The germline V gene has CDR1 MGHDK and CDR2 SYGVNS.

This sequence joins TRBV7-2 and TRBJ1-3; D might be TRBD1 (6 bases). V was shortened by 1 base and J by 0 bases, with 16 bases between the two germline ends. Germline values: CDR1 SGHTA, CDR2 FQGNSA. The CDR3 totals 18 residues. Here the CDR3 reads CASSLGTGIVSSGNTIYF. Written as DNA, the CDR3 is TGTGCCAGCAGCTTAGGAACAGGGATCGTGAGCTCTGGAAACACCATATATTTT.

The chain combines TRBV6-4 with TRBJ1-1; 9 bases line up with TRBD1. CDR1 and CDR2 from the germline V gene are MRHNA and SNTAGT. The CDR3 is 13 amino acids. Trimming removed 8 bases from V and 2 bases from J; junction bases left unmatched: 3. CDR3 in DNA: TGTGCCAGCCAACAGGGGGCAAACACTGAAGCTTTCTTT. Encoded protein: CASQQGANTEAFF.

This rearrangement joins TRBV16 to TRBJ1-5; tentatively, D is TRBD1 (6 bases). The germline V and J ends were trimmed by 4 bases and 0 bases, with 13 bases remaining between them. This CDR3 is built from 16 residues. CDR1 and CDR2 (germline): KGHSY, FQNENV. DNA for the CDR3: TGTGCCAGCAGCCCCGGACAGCTATTTAGCAATCAGCCCCAGCATTTT. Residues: CASSPGQLFSNQPQHF.

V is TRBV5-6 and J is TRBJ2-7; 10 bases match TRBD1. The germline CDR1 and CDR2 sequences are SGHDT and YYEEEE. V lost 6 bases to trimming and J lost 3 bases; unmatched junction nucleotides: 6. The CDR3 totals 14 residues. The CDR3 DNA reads TGTGCCAGCACGGGGACAGGGGTTATCTACGAGCAGTACTTC. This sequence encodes CASTGTGVIYEQYF.

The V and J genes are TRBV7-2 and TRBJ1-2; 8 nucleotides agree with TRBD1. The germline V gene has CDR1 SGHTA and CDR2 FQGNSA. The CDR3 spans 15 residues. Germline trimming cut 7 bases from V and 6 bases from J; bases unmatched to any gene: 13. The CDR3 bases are TGTGCCAGCACGCCTGCACAGGACAGGGACAATGGCTACACCTTC. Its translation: CASTPAQDRDNGYTF.

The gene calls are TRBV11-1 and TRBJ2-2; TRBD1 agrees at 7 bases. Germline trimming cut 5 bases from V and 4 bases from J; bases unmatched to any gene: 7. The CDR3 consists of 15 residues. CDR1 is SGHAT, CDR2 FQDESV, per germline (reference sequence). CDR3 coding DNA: TGTGCCAGCAGCCGGACAGGTCGACGCACCGGGGAGCTGTTTTTT. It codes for CASSRTGRRTGELFF.

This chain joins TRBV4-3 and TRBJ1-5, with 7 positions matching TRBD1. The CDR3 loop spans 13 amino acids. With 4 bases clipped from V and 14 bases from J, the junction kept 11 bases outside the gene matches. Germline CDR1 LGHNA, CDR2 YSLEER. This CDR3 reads CASSPVISGQKHF. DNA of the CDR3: TGCGCCAGCAGCCCAGTAATTTCGGGACAGAAGCATTTT.

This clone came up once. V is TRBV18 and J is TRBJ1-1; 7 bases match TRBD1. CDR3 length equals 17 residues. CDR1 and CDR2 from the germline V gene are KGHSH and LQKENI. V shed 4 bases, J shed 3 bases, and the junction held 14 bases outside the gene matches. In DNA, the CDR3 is TGTGCCAGCTCACAACTCGGAACAGGGGTGAAGGACACTGAAGCTTTCTTT. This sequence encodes CASSQLGTGVKDTEAFF.

CDR3 bases: TGTGCCAGCAGCTTCCCCTTAAACAGGGAAGCTAATGAAAAACTGTTTTTT. It translates to CASSFPLNREANEKLFF. This sequence joins TRBV7-8 and TRBJ1-4; a weak D match, TRBD1 (6 bases). Germline V gene data show CDR1 as SGHVS and CDR2 as FQNEAQ. CDR3 length equals 17 residues. Between the trimmed V and J ends, which lost 3 bases and 3 bases, there was a span of 17 bases.

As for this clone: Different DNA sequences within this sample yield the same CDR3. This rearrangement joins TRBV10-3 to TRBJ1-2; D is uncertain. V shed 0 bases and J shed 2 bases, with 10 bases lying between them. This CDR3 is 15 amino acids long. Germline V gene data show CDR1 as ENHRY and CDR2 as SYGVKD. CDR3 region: CAISESRESNYGYTF. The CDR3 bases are TGTGCCATCAGTGAGTCCCGGGAGTCCAACTATGGCTACACCTTC.

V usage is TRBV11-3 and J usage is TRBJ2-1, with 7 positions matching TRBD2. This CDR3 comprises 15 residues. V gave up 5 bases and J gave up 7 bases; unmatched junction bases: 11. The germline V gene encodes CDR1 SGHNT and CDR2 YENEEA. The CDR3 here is CASSTGRGSGNEQFF. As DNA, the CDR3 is TGTGCCAGCAGCACGGGGAGGGGCAGTGGAAATGAGCAGTTCTTC.

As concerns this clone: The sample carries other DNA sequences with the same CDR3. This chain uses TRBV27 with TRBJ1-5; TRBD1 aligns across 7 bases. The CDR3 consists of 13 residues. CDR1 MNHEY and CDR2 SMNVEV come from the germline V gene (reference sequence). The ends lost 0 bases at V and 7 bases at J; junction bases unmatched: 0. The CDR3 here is CASSLSQGQPQHF. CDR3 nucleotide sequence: TGTGCCAGCAGTTTATCACAGGGGCAGCCCCAGCATTTT.

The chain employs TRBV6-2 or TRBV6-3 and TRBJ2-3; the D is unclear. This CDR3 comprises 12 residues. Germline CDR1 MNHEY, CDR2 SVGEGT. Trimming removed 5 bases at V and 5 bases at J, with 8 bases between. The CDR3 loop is CASSPSRDTQYF. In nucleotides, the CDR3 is TGTGCCAGCAGTCCGTCTAGAGATACGCAGTATTTT.

CDR3 sequence reads: CASSYGQDSSGNTIYF. CDR3 bases: TGTGCCAGCAGTTACGGACAGGACTCCTCTGGAAACACCATATATTTT. The chain has TRBV6-2 or TRBV6-3 and TRBJ1-3, with 7 bases matching TRBD1. Germline assignment: CDR1 MNHEY and CDR2 SVGEGT. Trimming removed 2 bases from V and 0 bases from J; junction bases left unmatched: 4. This CDR3 comprises 16 residues.

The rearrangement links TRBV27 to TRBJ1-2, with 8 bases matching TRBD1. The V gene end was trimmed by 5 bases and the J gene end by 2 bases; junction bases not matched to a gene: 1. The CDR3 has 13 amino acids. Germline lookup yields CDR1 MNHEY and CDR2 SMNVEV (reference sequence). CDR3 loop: CASSGQGNYGYTF. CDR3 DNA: TGTGCCAGCAGTGGACAGGGAAACTATGGCTACACCTTC.

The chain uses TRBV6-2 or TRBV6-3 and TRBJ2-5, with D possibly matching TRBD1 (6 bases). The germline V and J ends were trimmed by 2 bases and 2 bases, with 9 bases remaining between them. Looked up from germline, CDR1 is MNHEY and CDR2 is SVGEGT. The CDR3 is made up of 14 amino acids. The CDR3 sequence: CASSYTGSQETQYF. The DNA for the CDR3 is TGTGCCAGCAGTTACACAGGGAGTCAAGAGACCCAGTACTTC.

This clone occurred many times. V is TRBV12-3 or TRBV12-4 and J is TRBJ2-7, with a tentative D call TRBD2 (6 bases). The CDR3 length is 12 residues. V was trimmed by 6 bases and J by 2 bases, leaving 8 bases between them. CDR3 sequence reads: CASSGGPYEQYF. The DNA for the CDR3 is TGTGCCAGCAGCGGGGGTCCCTACGAGCAGTACTTC.

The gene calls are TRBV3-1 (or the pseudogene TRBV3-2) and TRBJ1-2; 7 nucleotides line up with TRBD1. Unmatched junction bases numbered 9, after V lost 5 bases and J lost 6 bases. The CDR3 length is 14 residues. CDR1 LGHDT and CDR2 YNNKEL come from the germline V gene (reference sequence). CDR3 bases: TGTGCCAGCAGCTGGGCCGACAGGGCAAATGGCTACACCTTC. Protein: CASSWADRANGYTF.

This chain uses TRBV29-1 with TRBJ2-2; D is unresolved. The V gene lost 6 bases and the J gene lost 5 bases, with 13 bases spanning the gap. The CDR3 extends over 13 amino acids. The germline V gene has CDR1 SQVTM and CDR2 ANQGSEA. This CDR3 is CSVSLFVTGELFF. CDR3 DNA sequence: TGCAGCGTGTCCCTGTTCGTGACCGGGGAGCTGTTTTTT.

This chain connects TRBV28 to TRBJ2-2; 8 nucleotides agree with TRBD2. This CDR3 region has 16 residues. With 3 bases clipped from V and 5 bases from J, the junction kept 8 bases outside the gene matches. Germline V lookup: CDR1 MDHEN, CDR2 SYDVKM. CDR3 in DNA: TGTGCCAGCAGTTTCTTCGGGGGGGTAAGGACCGGGGAGCTGTTTTTT. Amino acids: CASSFFGGVRTGELFF.